A single sample gave rise to the 20 T cell receptor beta chains below, sequenced in a study of CD8 T cells in ankylosing spondylitis. TCRdb analysed the 5' RACE reads with MiXCR anew, one entry per CDR3 protein. The sample has some 140,000 distinct CDR3 sequences; 6% to 8.5% are singletons. The sample consisted of blood, either unsorted or a sorted T cell fraction (not recorded which). The receptors come from a female donor with ankylosing spondylitis or in good health (not recorded which).

This clonotype was observed many times. This chain links TRBV29-1 with TRBJ2-7; D is perhaps TRBD2 (5 bases). This CDR3 is 13 amino acids long. V was trimmed by 6 bases and J by 2 bases, leaving 14 bases between them. Germline V gene lookup returns CDR1 SQVTM and CDR2 ANQGSEA. The CDR3 loop is CSVLGLGTYEQYF. The CDR3 nucleotides are TGCAGCGTCCTCGGACTGGGGACCTACGAGCAGTACTTC.

At least ten counts were recorded for this clonotype. The rearrangement links TRBV20-1 to TRBJ2-3, with 12 bases aligning to TRBD2. The CDR3 covers 14 residues. Looked up from germline, CDR1 is DFQATT and CDR2 is SNEGSKA (reference sequence). Trimming cost V 3 bases and J 4 bases; bases outside gene matches: 2. The CDR3 region is CSASLAGGADTQYF. The CDR3 DNA follows: TGCAGTGCTAGCCTAGCGGGGGGGGCAGATACGCAGTATTTT.

This clonotype has ten or more counts. This chain's CDR3 is CASSLTGRRNQPQHF. For the CDR3, the DNA is TGTGCCAGCAGCTTAACTGGACGGCGCAATCAGCCCCAGCATTTT. This chain links TRBV7-2 with TRBJ1-5; D gene uncertain. The germline V gene encodes CDR1 SGHTA and CDR2 FQGNSA. CDR3 length equals 15 residues. Between the trimmed V and J ends, which lost 2 bases and 2 bases, there was a span of 10 bases. Filled out from reference TRBV7-2 and TRBJ1-5, the complete variable domain reads GAGVSQSPSNKVTEKGKDVELRCDPISGHTALYWYRQSLGQGLEFLIYFQGNSAPDKSGLPSDRFSAERTGGSVSTLTIQRTQQEDSAVYLCASSLTGRRNQPQHFGDGTRLSIL.

In this sample, this clonotype turned up many times. The chain couples TRBV20-1 to TRBJ2-3, with 8 bases matching TRBD2. The CDR3 consists of 13 residues. Per germline, CDR1 DFQATT and CDR2 SNEGSKA (reference sequence). The V and J ends lost 3 bases and 2 bases, in that order; junction bases with no gene match: 1. CDR3 amino acids: CSASGGVTDTQYF. The CDR3 bases are TGCAGTGCTAGCGGGGGGGTCACAGATACGCAGTATTTT.

This clonotype was counted many times. The rearrangement joins TRBV4-1 to TRBJ1-1; D remains ambiguous. This CDR3 has 17 residues. The germline V gene encodes CDR1 MGHRA and CDR2 YSYEKL. The V and J ends lost 0 bases and 1 base respectively, with 15 bases between them. The CDR3 DNA follows: TGCGCCAGCAGCCAAGATGGAAGATCAGGCTGGAACACTGAAGCTTTCTTT. Translated: CASSQDGRSGWNTEAFF.

This clonotype has more than one count but fewer than ten. The J gene is TRBJ2-3, the V gene TRBV5-1; D uncertain. V dropped 0 bases and J dropped 6 bases, with 8 bases sitting between them. The CDR3 consists of 13 residues. CDR1 is SGHRS and CDR2 is YFSETQ in the germline V gene. The CDR3 nucleotides read TGCGCCAGCAGCTTGGAAGGCAGTGATACGCAGTATTTT. Translating it yields CASSLEGSDTQYF. Full variable domain (missing parts from reference TRBV5-1 and TRBJ2-3): KAGVTQTPRYLIKTRGQQVTLSCSPISGHRSVSWYQQTPGQGLQFLFEYFSETQRNKGNFPGRFSGRQFSNSRSEMNVSTLELGDSALYLCASSLEGSDTQYFGPGTRLTVL.

This clonotype was detected ten times or more. The V gene is TRBV7-9, the J gene TRBJ2-4, with no clear D. The CDR3 extends over 15 amino acids. Germline V gene lookup returns CDR1 SEHNR and CDR2 FQNEAQ (reference sequence). V was cut by 1 base and J by 5 bases, with 12 bases left in between. The DNA of the CDR3 is TGTGCCAGCAGCTTAGTGGGTGGCAGTGAAAACATTCAGTACTTC. It encodes CASSLVGGSENIQYF. Full variable domain (missing parts from reference TRBV7-9 and TRBJ2-4): DTGVSQNPRHKITKRGQNVTFRCDPISEHNRLYWYRQTLGQGPEFLTYFQNEAQLEKSRLLSDRFSAERPKGSFSTLEIQRTEQGDSAMYLCASSLVGGSENIQYFGAGTRLSVL.

V usage is TRBV19 and J usage is TRBJ2-5; possibly TRBD2 for D (6 bases). The germline V gene encodes CDR1 LNHDA and CDR2 SQIVND (reference sequence). CDR3 length equals 16 residues. V was trimmed by 3 bases and J by 7 bases, leaving 21 bases between them. The CDR3 bases are TGTGCCAGTAGTATTTCTTCGGGACTCTCGGCGGGGACCCAGTACTTC. This sequence encodes CASSISSGLSAGTQYF.

This clonotype was seen many times. This rearrangement joins TRBV7-2 to TRBJ1-1; 8 bases are a match to TRBD1. The CDR3 spans 15 residues. The trim removed 2 bases at V and 4 bases at J, leaving 6 bases unmatched. The germline gives CDR1 SGHTA, CDR2 FQGNSA. CDR3 nucleotides: TGTGCCAGCAGCTTATGGACAGGGTACGGCACTGAAGCTTTCTTT. This translates into CASSLWTGYGTEAFF.

This clonotype was seen at least ten times. The chain couples TRBV3-1 to TRBJ2-1; D gene unclear. The CDR3 loop spans 12 amino acids. V was shortened by 1 base and J by 13 bases, with 11 bases between the two germline ends. CDR1 and CDR2 from the germline V gene are LGHDT and YNNKEL (reference sequence). The chain's CDR3 is CASSQGLVVQFF. The CDR3 DNA reads as TGTGCCAGCAGCCAAGGACTGGTAGTACAGTTCTTC.

This clonotype was detected ten times or more. CDR3 DNA sequence: TGTGCCAGCCGCCGCGGACAAGGGAATTCACCCCTCCACTTT. It codes for CASRRGQGNSPLHF. The chain uses TRBV4-2 and TRBJ1-6, with a weak D call TRBD1 (5 bases). This CDR3 comprises 14 residues. The germline CDR1 and CDR2 sequences are LGHNA and YNFKEQ. The germline V and J ends were trimmed by 8 bases and 7 bases, with 15 bases remaining between them.

This clonotype was seen many times. V and J are TRBV20-1 and TRBJ1-1; D possibly corresponds to TRBD1 (5 bases). The CDR3 length is 14 residues. V lost 5 bases, J lost 5 bases, and 18 bases lay in between. Germline V lookup: CDR1 DFQATT, CDR2 SNEGSKA (reference sequence). CDR3 in amino acids: CSAGRRSGGTEAFF. CDR3 DNA: TGCAGTGCTGGTCGGCGTTCGGGGGGGACTGAAGCTTTCTTT.

There are a few counts of this clonotype. This chain uses TRBV7-9 with TRBJ2-3; D is unclear. V lost 1 base and J lost 1, with 9 bases in between. This CDR3 is built from 15 residues. CDR1 SEHNR and CDR2 FQNEAQ come from the germline V gene (reference sequence). The CDR3 region is CASSLDPGRTDTQYF. In DNA, the CDR3 is TGTGCCAGCAGCTTAGATCCTGGCCGCACAGATACGCAGTATTTT. The full variable domain, with the rest looked up from reference TRBV7-9 and TRBJ2-3, is DTGVSQNPRHKITKRGQNVTFRCDPISEHNRLYWYRQTLGQGPEFLTYFQNEAQLEKSRLLSDRFSAERPKGSFSTLEIQRTEQGDSAMYLCASSLDPGRTDTQYFGPGTRLTVL.

This clonotype was picked up many times. The genes are TRBV2 and TRBJ1-1; D unclear. This CDR3 has 12 residues. Trimming shortened V by 4 bases and J by 1 base, and 4 bases separated the two germline ends. Germline values: CDR1 SNHLY, CDR2 FYNNEI. CDR3 sequence (DNA): TGTGCCAGCAGTGCAGCGAACACTGAAGCTTTCTTT. Protein product: CASSAANTEAFF.

This clonotype was seen repeatedly, ten times or more. This chain joins TRBV6-2 or TRBV6-3 and TRBJ1-5; D is unresolved. The CDR3 is 18 residues long. V was clipped by 5 bases and J by 2 bases, with 22 bases between them. The germline V gene has CDR1 MNHEY and CDR2 SVGEGT. DNA of the CDR3: TGTGCCAGCAGTGACCCACGGATAGAATCTTGGGGCAATCAGCCCCAGCATTTT. Its protein product is CASSDPRIESWGNQPQHF.

This clonotype has a count of ten or more. This chain connects TRBV5-1 to TRBJ2-5; the match to TRBD1 covers 9 bases. Trimming took 4 bases from V and 0 from J; bases not matched to a gene: 4. Germline CDR1 reads SGHRS; CDR2 reads YFSETQ. The CDR3 is 15 amino acids. CDR3 region: CASSLGQGNQETQYF. The CDR3 nucleotides are TGCGCCAGCAGCCTGGGACAGGGTAACCAAGAGACCCAGTACTTC.

This clonotype was seen ten or more times. The chain couples TRBV9 to TRBJ1-3; D ambiguous. This CDR3 comprises 17 residues. The germline V and J ends were trimmed by 0 bases and 0 bases, with 13 bases remaining between them. CDR1 is SGDLS, CDR2 YYNGEE, per germline. The CDR3 coding sequence is TGTGCCAGCAGCGTAGGATCGGGGAGGCCCTCTGGAAACACCATATATTTT. Translation: CASSVGSGRPSGNTIYF.

This clonotype appeared a few times. This chain links TRBV7-9 with TRBJ2-1, with 8 positions matching TRBD2. With V trimmed by 5 bases and J by 8 bases, 11 bases remained unmatched. CDR1 SEHNR and CDR2 FQNEAQ come from the germline V gene (reference sequence). The CDR3 is 15 residues long. In DNA, the CDR3 is TGTGCCAGCAGCCGAACGGTCCGGGGGGGCGATGAGCAGTTCTTC. Translated: CASSRTVRGGDEQFF.

This clonotype was seen more than once but under ten times. The rearrangement joins TRBV7-2 to TRBJ2-7; 8 bases map to TRBD1. The CDR3 runs to 14 residues. The trim removed 5 bases at V and 3 bases at J, leaving 6 bases unmatched. Germline loops: CDR1 SGHTA, CDR2 FQGNSA. The CDR3 coding sequence is TGTGCCAGCAGCACCCGACAGGGGAACTACGAGCAGTACTTC. Protein: CASSTRQGNYEQYF.

The chain employs TRBV20-1 and TRBJ2-3; 7 bases are a match to TRBD2. Looked up from germline, CDR1 is DFQATT and CDR2 is SNEGSKA (reference sequence). J was trimmed by 5 bases and V by 8 bases; bases with no gene match: 7. This CDR3 spans 12 amino acids. In DNA form, the CDR3 reads TGCAGTCCGGGGGGATCGAGAGATACGCAGTATTTT. This encodes CSPGGSRDTQYF.